These 18 T cell receptor beta chains were sequenced from one sample in a study of spatial heterogeneity in lung cancer. TCRdb recomputed calls from the 5' RACE reads with MiXCR, one row per CDR3 protein. The sample holds about 6,900 distinct CDR3 sequences, under 6% seen once. Time point here: sample taken at primary tumor resection. Unsorted whole RNA from tumor, nontumor lung or frozen PBMC underwent sequencing. Here the sequenced sample was normal lung tissue next to the tumor, taken at surgery. The source is a female donor with early-stage non-small cell lung cancer.

This clonotype was counted at least ten times. This beta chain represents an off-target read in a library built for alpha chains; its size is of limited meaning. The V and J genes are TRBV2 and TRBJ1-5; D is undetermined. The CDR3 runs to 14 residues. Trimming took 5 bases from V and 6 from J, leaving 14 bases between them. Per the germline V gene, CDR1 is SNHLY and CDR2 is FYNNEI. CDR3 nucleotides: TGTGCCAGCAGTTCGCAAGGGTTGGGTCAGCCCCAGCATTTT. Amino acid sequence: CASSSQGLGQPQHF.

This clonotype was counted at least ten times. This beta chain turned up in a library designed for alpha chains; as an off-target read, its abundance says little. The V gene is TRBV5-1, the J gene TRBJ1-1; D is uncertain. CDR1 SGHRS and CDR2 YFSETQ come from the germline V gene. This CDR3 region has 14 residues. Between the trimmed V and J ends, which lost 0 bases and 5 bases, there was a span of 11 bases. CDR3 in DNA: TGCGCCAGCAGCTTGGATCCCAAAGGGACTGAAGCTTTCTTT. Translation: CASSLDPKGTEAFF. Full variable domain (remainder filled in from reference TRBV5-1 and TRBJ1-1): KAGVTQTPRYLIKTRGQQVTLSCSPISGHRSVSWYQQTPGQGLQFLFEYFSETQRNKGNFPGRFSGRQFSNSRSEMNVSTLELGDSALYLCASSLDPKGTEAFFGQGTRLTVV.

Relative to its sample, this clonotype is medium-sized. As an off-target read in a library built for alpha chains, this beta chain has a frequency of little significance. The V and J genes are TRBV20-1 and TRBJ2-1; a possible D gene is TRBD2 (6 bases). CDR1 and CDR2 (germline): DFQATT, SNEGSKA (reference sequence). Trimming removed 0 bases from V and 7 bases from J, with 7 bases in between. The CDR3 extends over 12 amino acids. CDR3 loop: CSARERENEQFF. As DNA, the CDR3 is TGCAGTGCTAGAGAACGGGAGAATGAGCAGTTCTTC.

This clonotype was seen ten or more times. This beta chain lies outside the target of a library built for alpha chains; its clone size means little. The rearrangement uses TRBV27 and TRBJ1-5; maybe TRBD1 (5 bases). This CDR3 spans 14 amino acids. Trimming pared 3 bases from V and 5 bases from J, leaving 11 bases between. Germline CDR1 reads MNHEY; CDR2 reads SMNVEV (reference sequence). The CDR3 region has the DNA TGTGCCAGCAGTTTCCTCCAGGGCGATCAGCCCCAGCATTTT. Translating it yields CASSFLQGDQPQHF.

The table lists this clonotype with many counts. Little can be read into the size of this beta chain, an off-target read in a library designed for alpha chains. The rearrangement joins TRBV29-1 to TRBJ2-1; D may correspond to TRBD1 or TRBD2 (5 bases each). The CDR3 runs 14 residues. Germline CDR1 reads SQVTM; CDR2 reads ANQGSEA. V lost 4 bases, J lost 10 bases, and 20 bases lay in between. CDR3 nucleotides: TGCAGCGTTGGTTGGGCAAGGGGAGCCGGGGAGCAGTTCTTC. It yields the protein CSVGWARGAGEQFF.

This clonotype was seen ten or more times. With the library built for alpha chains, this beta chain is off target and its frequency is not meaningful. The chain is built from TRBV3-1 and TRBJ2-7; TRBD1 matches 7 bases. Germline CDR1 is LGHDT and CDR2 is YNNKEL (reference sequence). CDR3 length: 13 amino acids. V was pared by 4 bases and J by 6 bases, with 6 bases of the junction left unmatched. Written as DNA, the CDR3 is TGTGCCAGCAGCCTACTATCAGGGGGCGAGCAGTACTTC. This encodes CASSLLSGGEQYF.

This clonotype was found many times. Because the library targeted alpha chains, this beta chain is an off-target read whose size means little. The chain combines TRBV12-3 or TRBV12-4 with TRBJ1-1, with a possible D match to TRBD1 (6 bases). V was cut by 5 bases and J by 4 bases, with 14 bases left in between. The CDR3 sequence is 14 residues long. The CDR3 protein is CASSAPRGLTEAFF. CDR3 nucleotide sequence: TGTGCCAGCAGTGCGCCGCGGGGGCTCACTGAAGCTTTCTTT.

This clonotype qualifies as medium-sized. This beta chain is off target for a library built for alpha chains, so its abundance means little. The chain recombines TRBV24-1 with TRBJ2-2, with unresolved D. CDR1 is KGHDR and CDR2 is SFDVKD in the germline V gene. The CDR3 consists of 15 residues. Between the trimmed V and J ends, which lost 0 bases and 2 bases, there was a span of 6 bases. CDR3 sequence reads: CATSDLRGNTGELFF. The CDR3 region has the DNA TGTGCCACCAGTGATTTGCGAGGAAACACCGGGGAGCTGTTTTTT.

This clonotype was detected many times. The library was built for alpha chains, so this beta chain is an off-target read and its size means little. This rearrangement joins TRBV6-4 to TRBJ2-7; 8 nucleotides agree with TRBD1. In germline, CDR1 is MRHNA, CDR2 SNTAGT. Germline trimming cut 10 bases from V and 6 bases from J; bases unmatched to any gene: 11. There are 13 residues in the CDR3. In DNA form, the CDR3 reads TGTGCCACCTCCGACAGGGGAACAGGCGAGCAGTACTTC. Translated: CATSDRGTGEQYF.

This clonotype has more than one count but fewer than ten. Because the library targeted alpha chains, this beta chain is an off-target read whose size means little. The chain joins TRBV7-2 to TRBJ2-5; 8 bases align to TRBD2. CDR1 and CDR2 from the germline V gene are SGHTA and FQGNSA. J gave up 2 bases and V 3 bases, and 2 bases lay outside the gene matches. The CDR3 has 14 residues. The CDR3 loop is CASSFAGGQETQYF. CDR3 nucleotide sequence: TGTGCCAGCAGCTTCGCGGGAGGACAAGAGACCCAGTACTTC. The full variable domain, with the rest looked up from reference TRBV7-2 and TRBJ2-5, is GAGVSQSPSNKVTEKGKDVELRCDPISGHTALYWYRQSLGQGLEFLIYFQGNSAPDKSGLPSDRFSAERTGGSVSTLTIQRTQQEDSAVYLCASSFAGGQETQYFGPGTRLLVL.

As to this clonotype: The size of this beta chain means little, since it is a stray read in a library made for alpha chains. The rearrangement links TRBV29-1 to TRBJ1-2; D is uncertain. Trimming took 7 bases from V and 2 from J, leaving 11 bases between them. This CDR3 comprises 12 residues. Per germline, CDR1 SQVTM and CDR2 ANQGSEA. The DNA for the CDR3 is TGCAGCGCACACGCAGAGAACTATGGCTACACCTTC. Protein: CSAHAENYGYTF.

Details on this clonotype: This beta chain turned up in a library designed for alpha chains; as an off-target read, its abundance says little. The rearrangement joins TRBV3-1 to TRBJ2-1, with TRBD2 matching 13 bases. The CDR3 totals 17 residues. Trimming took 1 base from V and 8 from J; bases not matched to a gene: 8. Germline loops: CDR1 LGHDT, CDR2 YNNKEL (reference sequence). CDR3 sequence reads: CASSQAVGTSGEYEQFF. In nucleotides, the CDR3 is TGTGCCAGCAGCCAAGCCGTAGGGACTAGCGGGGAGTATGAGCAGTTCTTC.

The sample holds many counts of this clonotype. This beta chain is off target for a library built for alpha chains, so its abundance means little. This sequence joins TRBV10-1 and TRBJ2-2; TRBD2 agrees at 9 bases. Germline V gene sequence: CDR1 WNHNN, CDR2 SYGVQD (reference sequence). The CDR3 covers 14 residues. The J segment lost 6 bases and the V segment lost 6 bases, leaving 5 bases of the junction unmatched. Here the CDR3 DNA reads TGCGCCAGCAGGAGCGGGAGGTTTGCCGGGGAGCTGTTTTTT. Residues: CASRSGRFAGELFF.

This clonotype was observed a few times. The library was prepared for alpha chains; this beta chain is a stray read, so its frequency means little. J is TRBJ1-5 and V is TRBV5-1; D uncertain. V dropped 0 bases and J dropped 6 bases, with 10 bases sitting between them. CDR1 is SGHRS and CDR2 is YFSETQ in the germline V gene. The CDR3 extends over 14 amino acids. The CDR3 DNA reads as TGCGCCAGCAGCTTGGGGGCGACGGGTCAGCCCCAGCATTTT. As protein: CASSLGATGQPQHF.

This clonotype has ten or more counts. Since it is a stray read in a library aimed at alpha chains, this beta chain has a size that is not meaningful. The genes are TRBV20-1 and TRBJ2-7, with 9 positions matching TRBD2. Losses at the gene ends were 1 base for V and 5 bases for J; bases not matched to a gene: 12. Germline CDR1 and CDR2: DFQATT and SNEGSKA (reference sequence). The CDR3 contains 16 residues. The DNA of the CDR3 is TGCAGTGCTAGAGGTCTAGCGGGACGTTGGGTAGACGAGCAGTACTTC. Residues: CSARGLAGRWVDEQYF.

This clonotype was recorded many times. Since the library was made to target alpha chains, this beta chain is a stray read and its abundance is not meaningful. The genes are TRBV7-9 and TRBJ2-5; 9 nucleotides align to TRBD2. The germline gives CDR1 SEHNR, CDR2 FQNEAQ (reference sequence). CDR3 size: 17 residues. V trimming: 2 bases; J trimming: 3 bases; junction bases outside the gene matches: 10. CDR3 loop: CASSLWVAGAGKETQYF. As DNA, the CDR3 is TGTGCCAGCAGCTTATGGGTAGCGGGAGCCGGCAAAGAGACCCAGTACTTC.

This clonotype rates as medium-sized. The library was prepared for alpha chains; this beta chain is a stray read, so its frequency means little. This chain uses TRBV29-1 with TRBJ2-1; possible D gene TRBD1, 6 bases. CDR1 and CDR2 (germline): SQVTM, ANQGSEA. This CDR3 region has 14 residues. Trimming stripped 4 bases from V and 10 bases from J, with 20 bases between. Here the CDR3 DNA reads TGCAGCGTTGGTAAGAGACAGGAAGGTGGGGAGCAGTTCTTC. Its protein product is CSVGKRQEGGEQFF.

This clonotype was picked up many times. This beta chain is off target for a library built for alpha chains, so its abundance means little. The chain combines TRBV11-2 with TRBJ2-2; a weak D match, TRBD2 (6 bases). This CDR3 region has 12 residues. From germline, CDR1 is SGHAT and CDR2 FQNNGV. Trimming shortened V by 5 bases and J by 8 bases, and 9 bases separated the two germline ends. The CDR3 sequence is CASSPGVGELFF. The CDR3 coding sequence is TGTGCCAGCAGCCCGGGGGTGGGGGAGCTGTTTTTT. Complete variable domain (other parts from reference TRBV11-2 and TRBJ2-2): EAGVAQSPRYKIIEKRQSVAFWCNPISGHATLYWYQQILGQGPKLLIQFQNNGVVDDSQLPKDRFSAERLKGVDSTLKIQPAKLEDSAVYLCASSPGVGELFFGEGSRLTVL.